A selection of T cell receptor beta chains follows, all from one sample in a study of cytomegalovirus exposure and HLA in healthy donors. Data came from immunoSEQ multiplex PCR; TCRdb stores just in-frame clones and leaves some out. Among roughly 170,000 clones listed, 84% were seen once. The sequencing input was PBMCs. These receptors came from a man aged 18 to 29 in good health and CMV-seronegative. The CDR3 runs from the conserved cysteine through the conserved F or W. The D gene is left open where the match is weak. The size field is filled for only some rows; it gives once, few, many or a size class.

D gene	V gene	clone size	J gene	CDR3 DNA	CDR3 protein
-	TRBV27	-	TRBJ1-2	TGTGCCAGCAGTTTATACTGGAAGGAGCGCATTAAGACTGGCTACACCTTC	CASSLYWKERIKTGYTF
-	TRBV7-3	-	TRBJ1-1	TGTGCCAGCAGCTTCCCCGTCGGGGAAGAGAACACTGAAGCTTTCTTT	CASSFPVGEENTEAFF
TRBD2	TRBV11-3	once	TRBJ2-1	TGTGCCAGCAGCTCTCTACCCCGGGACTACGCCTACAATGAGCAGTTCTTC	CASSSLPRDYAYNEQFF
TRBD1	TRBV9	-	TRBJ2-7	TGTGCCAGCAGCGCCGGGACAGGCCTCTACGAGCAGTACTTC	CASSAGTGLYEQYF
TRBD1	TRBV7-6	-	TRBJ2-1	TGTGCCAGCAGTCGCCGGACAGGCTACAATGAGCAGTTCTTC	CASSRRTGYNEQFF
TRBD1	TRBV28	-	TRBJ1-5	TGTGCCAGCAGTCCTCAATACGACAGGGATGGCAATCAGCCCCAGCATTTT	CASSPQYDRDGNQPQHF
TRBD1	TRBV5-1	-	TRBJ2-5	TGCGCCAGCAGCGGACCCGGGACAGGGGGTATGCAGACCCAGTACTTC	CASSGPGTGGMQTQYF
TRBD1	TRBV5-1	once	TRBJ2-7	TGCGCCAGCATGGGCGGGGGACAGGGGACCTACGAGCAGTACTTC	CASMGGGQGTYEQYF
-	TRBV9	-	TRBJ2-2	TGTGCCAGCGACGCGGGGCCGAACACCGGGGAGCTGTTTTTT	CASDAGPNTGELFF
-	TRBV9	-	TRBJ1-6	TGTGCCAGCAGCAGGGATTCTGGGAGTTCACCCCTCCACTTT	CASSRDSGSSPLHF
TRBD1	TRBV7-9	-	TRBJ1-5	TGTGCCAGCGCCGGGACAGGGGTTAATCAGCCCCAGCATTTT	CASAGTGVNQPQHF
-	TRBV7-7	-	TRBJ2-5	TGTGCTAGCAGTCGTAGTGTGGCAGGTGGTCCCCAAGAGACCCAGTACTTC	CASSRSVAGGPQETQYF
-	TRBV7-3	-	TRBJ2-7	TGTGCCAGCAGCTTAACTAGCGTGAGCTCCTACGAGCAGTACTTC	CASSLTSVSSYEQYF
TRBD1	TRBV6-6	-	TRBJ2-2	TGTGCCAGCAGTTACTCAGGACAGGGGAACACCGGGGAGCTGTTTTTT	CASSYSGQGNTGELFF
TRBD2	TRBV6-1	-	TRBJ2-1	TGTGCCAGCAGTGCTCCTAGCGGGAGGAAGGTAAGCTCCTACAATGAGCAGTTCTTC	CASSAPSGRKVSSYNEQFF
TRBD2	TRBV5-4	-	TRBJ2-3	TGTGCCAGCAGCTCGGGACTACCCCTGAGTTTGGTGACAGATACGCAGTATTTT	CASSSGLPLSLVTDTQYF
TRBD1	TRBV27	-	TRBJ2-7	TGTGCCAGCAGAAGACAGGGTATTGCCTACGAGCAGTACTTC	CASRRQGIAYEQYF
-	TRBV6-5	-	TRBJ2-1	TGTGCCAGCAGTTACCAGGGAAGCTCCTACAATGAGCAGTTCTTC	CASSYQGSSYNEQFF
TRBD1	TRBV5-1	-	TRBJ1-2	TGCGCCAGCAGCCCGGGACAGGGGTTTGGCTACACCTTC	CASSPGQGFGYTF
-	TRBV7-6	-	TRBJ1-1	TGTGCCAGCATAGGGGCAGCTTTCTTT	CASIGAAFF
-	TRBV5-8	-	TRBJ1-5	TGTGCCAGCAGCTCCGACAGGAGCAATCAGCCCCAGCATTTT	CASSSDRSNQPQHF
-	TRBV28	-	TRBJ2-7	TGTGCCAGCAGTCCCCCCCCGACAAATTACGAGCAGTACTTC	CASSPPPTNYEQYF
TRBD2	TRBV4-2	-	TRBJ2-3	TGTGCCAGCAGCCAGCTAAGACTAGCGGGGCAGGGGGGAGATACGCAGTATTTT	CASSQLRLAGQGGDTQYF
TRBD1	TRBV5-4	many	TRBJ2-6	TGTGCCAGCAGCCCAGCCGGGACAGCCTCTGGGGCCAACGTCCTGACTTTC	CASSPAGTASGANVLTF
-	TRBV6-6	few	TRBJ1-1	TGTGCCAGCAGCGCGATCTTCGGGGTGACTGAAGCTTTCTTT	CASSAIFGVTEAFF
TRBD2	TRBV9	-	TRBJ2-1	TGTGCCAGCACCACTAGCGGGGGTTACAATGAGCAGTTCTTC	CASTTSGGYNEQFF
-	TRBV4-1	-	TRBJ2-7	TGCGCCAGCACCTTGACAGGCGATCCCTACGAGCAGTACTTC	CASTLTGDPYEQYF
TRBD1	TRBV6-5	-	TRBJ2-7	TGTGCCAGCAAGAGACAGGGCCTAGGCTACGAGCAGTACTTC	CASKRQGLGYEQYF
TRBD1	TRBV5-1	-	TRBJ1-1	TGCGCCAGCAGCTTGGACAGGGGAACCCTCGGGGAAGCTTTCTTT	CASSLDRGTLGEAFF
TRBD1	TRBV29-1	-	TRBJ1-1	TGCAGCGTACACCGGGACAGGGGCTATGAAGCTTTCTTT	CSVHRDRGYEAFF
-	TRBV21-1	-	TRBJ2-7	TGTGCCAGCAGCCCCCGAACTGGGCGGGAGGTGTCCTACGAGCAGTACTTC	CASSPRTGREVSYEQYF
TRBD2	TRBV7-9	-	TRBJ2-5	TGTGCCAGCAGCTTAGGTCTAGCGGAAGAGACCCAGTACTTC	CASSLGLAEETQYF
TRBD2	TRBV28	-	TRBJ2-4	TGTGCCAGCACCCTGGGAGGGGAAATTGGCAAAAACATTCAGTACTTC	CASTLGGEIGKNIQYF
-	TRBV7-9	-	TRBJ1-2	TGTGCCAGCAGCTCCCACCTCGGCTATGGCTACACCTTC	CASSSHLGYGYTF
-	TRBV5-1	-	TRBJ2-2	TGCGCCAGCAGCCCTGGACAGTCCCGGAGCACCGGGGAGCTGTTTTTT	CASSPGQSRSTGELFF
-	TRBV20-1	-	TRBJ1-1	TGCAGTGCGCAGGAGAACACTGAAGCTTTCTTT	CSAQENTEAFF
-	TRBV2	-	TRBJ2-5	TGTGCCAGCAGTGAACGGGGAACCCAGTACTTC	CASSERGTQYF
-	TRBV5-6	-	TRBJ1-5	TGTGCCAGCAGCTCCCTTAATCAGCCCCAGCATTTT	CASSSLNQPQHF
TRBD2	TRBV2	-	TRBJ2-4	TGTGCCAGCAGTGAAGGGGGGGGGAGCAGAGCCAAAAACATTCAGTACTTC	CASSEGGGSRAKNIQYF
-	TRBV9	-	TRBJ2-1	TGTGCCAGCAGCGTAGCTGGTATGCGGCAGGGCTACAATGAGCAGTTCTTC	CASSVAGMRQGYNEQFF
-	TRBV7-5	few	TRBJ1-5	TGTGCCAGAAGCTTAGCTGGCAGTACAAATCAGCCCCAGCATTTT	CARSLAGSTNQPQHF
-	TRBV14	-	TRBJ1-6	TGTGCCAGCAGCCCACAGAGTATTAATTCACCCCTCCACTTT	CASSPQSINSPLHF
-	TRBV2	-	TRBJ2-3	TGTGCCAGCAGTCGCCAGGGAAGCACAGATACGCAGTATTTT	CASSRQGSTDTQYF